The 10 T cell receptor beta chains given below trace back to one sample, sequenced in a study of cytomegalovirus exposure and HLA in healthy donors. The primer mix had 60 Vbeta and 13 Jbeta primers. Data came from immunoSEQ multiplex PCR; TCRdb stores just in-frame clones and leaves some out. The sample yields approximately 150,000 clones, more than 60% seen once. Specimen: PBMCs. These receptors came from a man aged 25-40 years in good health and CMV-seropositive.

About this clone: One junction end disagrees with the germline gene, perhaps due to a read error. This chain connects TRBV6-1 to TRBJ1-1; TRBD1 matches at 7 bases. From germline, CDR1 is MNHNS and CDR2 SASEGT. CDR3 size: 14 residues. The CDR3 DNA reads as TGTGCCAGCCGGACCTCCGACAGGGCTAACAAGAAGGTGTTT. Its protein is CASRTSDRANKKVF.

The rearrangement uses TRBV6-5 and TRBJ2-1; TRBD1 agrees at 8 bases. J gave up 10 bases and V 2 bases, and 10 bases lay outside the gene matches. CDR3 length: 15 amino acids. Germline assignment: CDR1 MNHEY and CDR2 SVGAGI. The CDR3 DNA sequence: TGTGCCAGCAGTTACGGCGGGACAGGTCGTCAAGAGCAGTTCTTC. Its translation: CASSYGGTGRQEQFF.

This clone was seen only a few times. The chain couples TRBV28 to TRBJ1-5, with a weak D call TRBD1 (6 bases). Germline CDR1 is MDHEN and CDR2 is SYDVKM. The V end lost 6 bases, the J end lost 1 base, and 13 bases lay between the germline ends. The CDR3 has 15 residues. The CDR3 sequence is CASSRGAPSNQPQHF. In DNA form, the CDR3 reads TGTGCCAGCAGCCGGGGGGCGCCCAGCAATCAGCCCCAGCATTTT.

About this clone: Other nucleotide sequences from this sample produce the same CDR3. The V and J genes are TRBV27 and TRBJ1-4; weak D call: TRBD1 (6 bases). The V and J ends lost 1 base and 5 bases respectively, with 11 bases between them. This CDR3 has 15 residues. Germline CDR1 reads MNHEY; CDR2 reads SMNVEV (reference sequence). DNA of the CDR3: TGTGCCAGCAGTTTATTGGTGGGGGCGAATGAAAAACTGTTTTTT. It translates to CASSLLVGANEKLFF.

CDR3 sequence (DNA): TGTGCCAGCAGCGACTTCCCGGGACTAGCGAACACCGGGGAGCTGTTTTTT. It is translated as CASSDFPGLANTGELFF. The V and J genes are TRBV9 and TRBJ2-2; TRBD2 matches 8 bases. Germline CDR1 is SGDLS and CDR2 is YYNGEE. The length of the CDR3 is 17 residues. V lost 3 bases and J lost 0; bases outside the gene matches: 7.

The V call is TRBV6-1, the J call TRBJ2-7; 7 nucleotides line up with TRBD1. Germline V gene sequence: CDR1 MNHNS, CDR2 SASEGT. After removal of 8 bases from V and 3 bases from J, the junction contained 4 bases not matched to a gene. The CDR3 loop spans 12 amino acids. DNA for the CDR3: TGTGCCAGCGTGACAGGGTACTACGAGCAGTACTTC. The encoded protein is CASVTGYYEQYF.

The gene calls are TRBV6-1 and TRBJ1-2; D unclear. Deletions cut 8 bases from V and 8 bases from J, with 9 bases between. CDR1 MNHNS and CDR2 SASEGT come from the germline V gene. This CDR3 contains 10 residues. The DNA for the CDR3 is TGTGCCAGCCGAAGGGAGGGCTACACCTTC. Translation: CASRREGYTF.

This clone was seen a single time. The rearrangement joins TRBV6-1 to TRBJ1-2; 7 bases match TRBD1. Germline CDR1 is MNHNS and CDR2 is SASEGT. The V segment lost 6 bases and the J segment 5 bases; nucleotides outside the gene matches: 12. The CDR3 runs 15 residues. CDR3 sequence: CASRGRQGQTYGYTF. The CDR3 DNA reads as TGTGCCAGCAGGGGACGACAGGGCCAGACGTATGGCTACACCTTC.

This clone was observed a few times. The rearrangement links TRBV5-1 to TRBJ1-2; 7 bases are shared with TRBD1. With V trimmed by 5 bases and J by 1 base, 14 bases remained unmatched. This CDR3 has 17 residues. Looked up from germline, CDR1 is SGHRS and CDR2 is YFSETQ. The CDR3 DNA reads TGCGCCAGCAGTTTAGGGACAGATAGGCCAGATAACTATGGCTACACCTTC. As protein: CASSLGTDRPDNYGYTF.

The chain carries TRBV13 and TRBJ2-5; D gene ambiguous. Looked up from germline, CDR1 is PRHDT and CDR2 is FYEKMQ (reference sequence). Trimming took off 1 base at V and 5 bases at J, with 5 bases between the two ends. The CDR3 extends over 12 amino acids. The CDR3: CASSLDGETQYF. The CDR3 bases are TGTGCCAGCAGCTTAGACGGGGAGACCCAGTACTTC.